This TCR beta chain was captured by sequencing in a study of identical twins. Study conclusions and caveats: Cord blood's abundant beta clonotypes had fewer insertions, unlike memory repertoires. Cross-sectional statistical analysis was relied on for the conclusions, without the same donors being followed.

This clonotype appeared a few times. What it binds is not known. A template switching step contributed a universal primer site, while unique molecular identifiers were present in the cDNA. One entry per CDR3 protein results from TCRdb running MiXCR on the 5' RACE reads. The repertoire holds hundreds of thousands of distinct CDR3 sequences, with under 9% as singletons. In addition, the sample was reused for a study of yellow fever vaccine responses in identical twins.

The sequence came from a woman under 30 in good health. The specimen was memory (CD45RO+) T cells sorted from blood.

The CDR3 is CASSSPGQGPHEQYF. The CDR3 DNA is TGTGCCAGCAGTTCACCGGGACAGGGTCCCCACGAGCAGTACTTC. The chain carries TRBV28 and TRBJ2-7; 9 nucleotides line up with TRBD1. Trimming removed 4 bases from V and 5 bases from J; junction bases left unmatched: 9. This CDR3 is 15 amino acids long. Germline V lookup: CDR1 MDHEN, CDR2 SYDVKM.